Given below is one TCR beta chain in context. The conserved closing phenylalanine or tryptophan is absent in this CDR3, likely reflecting a read error. The DNA is left out, because the CDR3 cannot be placed on it with certainty; the CDR3 is given as TCRdb lists it. Living in under 30 US areas, the participants were between roughly 18 and 95 years of age. Donors in Cohort 3 counted as recovered after two negative PCRs, clearance, or symptom resolution. Germline V lookup: CDR1 SGHTA, CDR2 FQGNSA. The CDR3 sequence runs 12 residues, both termini included. Under the authors' procedure: Reference gene primer amplification yielded estimated nucleated cell counts. Using immunoSEQ multiplex PCR, the repertoire was profiled, and TCRdb retains in-frame clones only, with some absent. Clone size and the V and J calls come from that table; the DNA yielded D and trimming. The sample includes about 330,000 clones, more than 85% of them seen just once.

This sample was taken from a study of blood T cell repertoires in COVID-19. Study context: Sources were T cells, B-cell-depleted T cells, or PBMCs; the material itself was cDNA or gDNA.

The sequencing input was PBMCs or T cells enriched from blood (not recorded which). This TCR came from a woman aged 25 to 39 who had recovered from COVID-19. This chain joins TRBV7-2 and TRBJ2-3; the table names TRBD1, a call not compared with the DNA. The CDR3 sequence: CASSLTLGTPLT.